The subject of this entry is one TCR beta chain. Its antigen is unknown. This sample was included in a study of CD8 T cells in ankylosing spondylitis. Study-wide findings and caveats: Among TCR beta sequences, a motif of roughly 8 highly homologous variants appeared characteristic of ankylosing spondylitis blood.

TCRdb ran MiXCR on the 5' RACE reads and lists one entry per CDR3 protein. This table has approximately 540,000 distinct CDR3 sequences, roughly 13% appearing once. Trimming removed 0 bases from V and 4 bases from J; junction bases left unmatched: 3. The germline CDR1 and CDR2 sequences are MNHEY and SVGEGT. This CDR3 has 15 amino acids. The sample taken for sequencing was blood, either unsorted or a sorted T cell fraction (not recorded which). The TCR was taken from a male donor with ankylosing spondylitis. V and J are TRBV6-2 or TRBV6-3 and TRBJ1-1, with 9 bases fitting TRBD1. The CDR3 sequence is CASSYSVTGGTEAFF. DNA for the CDR3: TGTGCCAGCAGTTACTCGGTGACAGGGGGCACTGAAGCTTTCTTT.